The clone carrying this T cell receptor (beta chain) was counted between two and nine times. What it recognizes is unknown. Using immunoSEQ multiplex PCR, the repertoire was profiled, and TCRdb retains in-frame clones only, with some absent. This table holds under 95,000 clones, 88% found once. This record belongs to a study of graft-versus-host responses after intestinal transplantation. Study as a whole: The transplants performed in recipients were multivisceral, liver-intestinal, or isolated intestinal. Anti-thymocyte globulin induction preceded around 3 years of tacrolimus and steroid maintenance in all recipients. Findings and limits, study-wide: There were GvH clones found in recipient marrow, and some of them appeared first in ileum or blood.

The CDR3 is 15 residues long. Germline CDR1 is SEHNR and CDR2 is FQNEAQ (reference sequence). The trim removed 2 bases at V and 6 bases at J, leaving 4 bases unmatched. This material consisted of unstimulated CD4+ T cells sorted from spleen or lymph node cells, taken before transplant. This TCR came from a human donor who was the organ donor for an intestinal transplant. This chain joins TRBV7-9 and TRBJ1-2; 12 positions match TRBD1. CDR3 sequence reads: CASSLWGQGANGYTF. As DNA, the CDR3 is TGTGCCAGCAGCTTATGGGGACAGGGGGCAAATGGCTACACCTTC. The full variable domain, completed using reference TRBV7-9 and TRBJ1-2, is DTGVSQNPRHKITKRGQNVTFRCDPISEHNRLYWYRQTLGQGPEFLTYFQNEAQLEKSRLLSDRFSAERPKGSFSTLEIQRTEQGDSAMYLCASSLWGQGANGYTFGSGTRLTVV.